One sample yielded the 11 T cell receptor beta chains listed below, sequenced in a study of T cells after yellow fever vaccination. TCRdb re-derived calls from the 5' RACE reads in MiXCR, one entry per CDR3 protein. The data show under 150,000 distinct CDR3 sequences, 7.7% seen once. The specimen comprised CD4+ T cells sorted from PBMCs, sampled 5 days after the yellow fever booster vaccination. Receptor source: a young man who received the YFV17D yellow fever vaccine.

The chain employs TRBV28 and TRBJ2-7; 11 nucleotides align to TRBD2. The CDR3 has 14 residues. CDR1 and CDR2 from the germline V gene are MDHEN and SYDVKM. Trimming at V came to 7 bases and at J to 5 bases, leaving 7 bases not matched to a gene. The CDR3 nucleotides are TGTGCCAGCATCCCGGGACTAGCGGTGAACGAGCAGTACTTC. Protein sequence: CASIPGLAVNEQYF.

This clonotype showed up many times. This rearrangement joins TRBV10-3 to TRBJ2-2; D is ambiguous. V was pared by 0 bases and J by 4 bases, with 12 bases between. This CDR3 comprises 16 residues. Germline V gene lookup returns CDR1 ENHRY and CDR2 SYGVKD. Here the CDR3 DNA reads TGTGCCATCAGTGAGTCGCTCGGGTTAGCCACCGGGGAGCTGTTTTTT. Translating it yields CAISESLGLATGELFF.

This clonotype occurred many times. The chain has TRBV5-1 and TRBJ1-3; a possible D gene is TRBD1 (5 bases). Germline CDR1 reads SGHRS; CDR2 reads YFSETQ. This CDR3 has 15 amino acids. V was clipped by 2 bases and J by 0 bases, with 9 bases between them. CDR3 sequence: CASSFDSNSGNTIYF. In nucleotides, the CDR3 is TGCGCCAGCAGCTTCGACAGCAACTCTGGAAACACCATATATTTT.

The chain joins TRBV7-9 to TRBJ2-7; TRBD2 might be the D (5 bases). Germline values: CDR1 SEHNR, CDR2 FQNEAQ (reference sequence). V was pared by 5 bases and J by 4 bases, with 18 bases between. This CDR3 spans 15 amino acids. The chain's CDR3 is CASSPSTRTPYEQYF. CDR3 DNA: TGTGCCAGCAGCCCCTCAACTCGGACTCCTTACGAGCAGTACTTC.

This clonotype was recorded a few times. The V gene is TRBV5-1, the J gene TRBJ2-2; D ambiguous. The CDR3 sequence is 13 residues long. Germline V gene sequence: CDR1 SGHRS, CDR2 YFSETQ. Trimming removed 0 bases at V and 6 bases at J, with 6 bases between. Here the CDR3 DNA reads TGCGCCAGCAGCTTGGCGGTTTCCGGGGAGCTGTTTTTT. This sequence encodes CASSLAVSGELFF.

This clonotype was counted ten times or more. This chain links TRBV7-2 with TRBJ2-3; no firm D call. This CDR3 region has 14 residues. Trimming left V 1 base short and J 6 bases short, with 11 bases between. Per germline, CDR1 SGHTA and CDR2 FQGNSA. The CDR3 sequence: CASSLEVATDTQYF. CDR3 nucleotides: TGTGCCAGCAGCTTAGAGGTAGCTACGGATACGCAGTATTTT.

In this sample, this clonotype turned up many times. V and J are TRBV11-2 and TRBJ2-7, with a possible D match to TRBD1 (6 bases). CDR3 length equals 19 residues. Trimming shortened V by 1 base and J by 2 bases, and 24 bases separated the two germline ends. Germline V gene lookup returns CDR1 SGHAT and CDR2 FQNNGV. CDR3 coding DNA: TGTGCCAGCAGCTTAGTAGTCAATTTCCGGGACAACCAAGCCTACGAGCAGTACTTC. Amino acids: CASSLVVNFRDNQAYEQYF.

A word on this clonotype: This clone may be a read error of a much larger clone one base away. This rearrangement joins TRBV20-1 to TRBJ2-3; 8 bases agree with TRBD2. This CDR3 comprises 15 residues. Losses at the gene ends were 3 bases for V and 2 bases for J; bases not matched to a gene: 7. Germline lookup yields CDR1 DFQATT and CDR2 SNEGSKA (reference sequence). CDR3 nucleotide sequence: TGCAGTGCTAGTGGGATAGCGGGACTCACAGATACGCAGTATTTT. Amino acid sequence: CSASGIAGLTDTQYF.

This clonotype was seen at least ten times. The chain joins TRBV18 to TRBJ2-7, with D perhaps TRBD2 (6 bases). CDR1 is KGHSH and CDR2 is LQKENI in the germline V gene. The CDR3 has 16 amino acids. Trimming took off 2 bases at V and 4 bases at J, with 18 bases between the two ends. DNA of the CDR3: TGTGCCAGCTCACCAATCTCCCAGGACGGGACTTACGAGCAGTACTTC. It encodes CASSPISQDGTYEQYF.

In this sample, this clonotype turned up many times. The chain carries TRBV12-3 or TRBV12-4 and TRBJ2-7, with 7 bases lining up with TRBD2. The CDR3 loop spans 14 amino acids. V shed 1 base, J shed 5 bases, and the junction held 5 bases outside the gene matches. The CDR3 DNA reads TGTGCCAGCAGTTTAGGCGGGAGTTCCGACGAGCAGTACTTC. Amino acids: CASSLGGSSDEQYF.

This chain joins TRBV25-1 and TRBJ2-7; the D call may be TRBD1 or TRBD2 (5 bases each). Per germline, CDR1 MGHDK and CDR2 SYGVNS. This CDR3 spans 14 amino acids. Trimming removed 8 bases at V and 5 bases at J, with 19 bases between. CDR3 DNA sequence: TGTGCCAGCTCATACAGTACGGGGACCCACGAGCAGTACTTC. This gives the protein CASSYSTGTHEQYF.